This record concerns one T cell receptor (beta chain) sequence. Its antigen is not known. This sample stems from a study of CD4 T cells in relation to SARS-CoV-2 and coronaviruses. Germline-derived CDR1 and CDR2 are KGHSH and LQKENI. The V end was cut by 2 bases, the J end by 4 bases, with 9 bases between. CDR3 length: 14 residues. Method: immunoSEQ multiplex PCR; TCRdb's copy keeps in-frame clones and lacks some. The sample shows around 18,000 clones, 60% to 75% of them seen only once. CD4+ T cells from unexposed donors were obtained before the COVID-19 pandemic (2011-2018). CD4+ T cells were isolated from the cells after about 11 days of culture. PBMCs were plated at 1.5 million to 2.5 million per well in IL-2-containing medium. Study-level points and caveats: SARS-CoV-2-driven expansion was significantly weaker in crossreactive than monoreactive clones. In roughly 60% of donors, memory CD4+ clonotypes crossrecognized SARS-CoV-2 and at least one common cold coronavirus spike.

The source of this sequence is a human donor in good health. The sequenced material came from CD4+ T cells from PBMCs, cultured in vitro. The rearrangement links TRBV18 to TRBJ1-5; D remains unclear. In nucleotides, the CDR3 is TGTGCCAGCTCACCAGGACGGGAGAATCAGCCCCAGCATTTT. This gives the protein CASSPGRENQPQHF.